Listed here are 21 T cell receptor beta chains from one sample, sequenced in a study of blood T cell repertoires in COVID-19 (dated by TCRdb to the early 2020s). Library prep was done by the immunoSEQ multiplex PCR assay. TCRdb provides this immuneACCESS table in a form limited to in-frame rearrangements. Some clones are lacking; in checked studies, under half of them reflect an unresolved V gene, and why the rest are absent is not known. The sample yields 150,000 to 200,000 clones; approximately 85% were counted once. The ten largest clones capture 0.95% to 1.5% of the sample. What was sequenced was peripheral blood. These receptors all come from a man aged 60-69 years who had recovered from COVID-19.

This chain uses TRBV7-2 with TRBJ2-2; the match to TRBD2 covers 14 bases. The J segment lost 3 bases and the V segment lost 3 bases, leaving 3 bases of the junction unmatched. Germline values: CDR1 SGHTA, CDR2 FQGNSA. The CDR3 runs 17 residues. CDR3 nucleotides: TGTGCCAGCAGCTTGCGGACTAGCGGGGGGTACACCGGGGAGCTGTTTTTT. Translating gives CASSLRTSGGYTGELFF.

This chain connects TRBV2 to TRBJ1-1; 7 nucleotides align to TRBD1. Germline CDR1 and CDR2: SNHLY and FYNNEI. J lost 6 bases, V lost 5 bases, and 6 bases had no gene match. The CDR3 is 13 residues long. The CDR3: CASSFDRAAEAFF. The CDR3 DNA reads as TGTGCCAGCAGTTTCGACAGGGCCGCTGAAGCTTTCTTT.

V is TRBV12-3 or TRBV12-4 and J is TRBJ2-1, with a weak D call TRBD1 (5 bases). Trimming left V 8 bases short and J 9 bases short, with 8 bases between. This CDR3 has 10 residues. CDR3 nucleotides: TGTGCCAGCGGGGCCCCTGAGCAGTTCTTC. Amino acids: CASGAPEQFF.

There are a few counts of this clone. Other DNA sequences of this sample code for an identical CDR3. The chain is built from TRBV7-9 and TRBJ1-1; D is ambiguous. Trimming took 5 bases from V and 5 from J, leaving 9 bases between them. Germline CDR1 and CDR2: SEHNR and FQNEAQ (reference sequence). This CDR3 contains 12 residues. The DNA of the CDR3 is TGTGCCAGCAGCATTCAAGAGACTGAAGCTTTCTTT. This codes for CASSIQETEAFF.

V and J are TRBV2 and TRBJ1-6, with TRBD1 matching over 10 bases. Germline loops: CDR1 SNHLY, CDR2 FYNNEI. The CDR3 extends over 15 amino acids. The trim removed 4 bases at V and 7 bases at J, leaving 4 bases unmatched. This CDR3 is CASSAGQGDNSPLHF. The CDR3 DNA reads TGTGCCAGCAGTGCCGGACAGGGGGACAATTCACCCCTCCACTTT.

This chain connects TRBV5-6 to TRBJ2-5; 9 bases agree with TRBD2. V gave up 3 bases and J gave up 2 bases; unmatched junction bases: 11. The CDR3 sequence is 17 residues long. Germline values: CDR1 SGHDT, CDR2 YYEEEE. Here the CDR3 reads CASSSSDLAGIQETQYF. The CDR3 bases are TGTGCCAGCAGCTCCTCCGACCTAGCGGGGATACAAGAGACCCAGTACTTC.

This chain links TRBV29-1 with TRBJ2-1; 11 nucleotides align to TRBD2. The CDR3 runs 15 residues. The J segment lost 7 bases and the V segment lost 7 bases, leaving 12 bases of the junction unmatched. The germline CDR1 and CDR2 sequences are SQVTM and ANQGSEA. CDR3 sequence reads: CSGTLSGGAENEQFF. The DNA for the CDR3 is TGCAGCGGAACTCTTAGCGGGGGGGCCGAAAATGAGCAGTTCTTC.

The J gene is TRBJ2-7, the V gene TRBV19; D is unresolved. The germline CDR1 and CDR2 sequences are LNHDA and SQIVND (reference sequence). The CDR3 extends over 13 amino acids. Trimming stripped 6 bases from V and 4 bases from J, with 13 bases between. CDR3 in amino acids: CASSNLQHYEQYF. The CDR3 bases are TGTGCCAGTAGCAACCTACAGCATTACGAGCAGTACTTC.

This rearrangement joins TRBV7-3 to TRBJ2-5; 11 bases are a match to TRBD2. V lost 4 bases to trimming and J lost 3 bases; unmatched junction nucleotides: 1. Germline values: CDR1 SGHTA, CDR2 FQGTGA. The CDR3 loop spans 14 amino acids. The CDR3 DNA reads TGTGCCAGCAGCTCGGGACTAGCGGAAGAGACCCAGTACTTC. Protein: CASSSGLAEETQYF.

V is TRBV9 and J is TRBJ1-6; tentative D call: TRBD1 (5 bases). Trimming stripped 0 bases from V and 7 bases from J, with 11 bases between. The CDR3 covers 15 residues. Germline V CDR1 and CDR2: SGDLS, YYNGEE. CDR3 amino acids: CASSVAIQGNSPLHF. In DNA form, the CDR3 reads TGTGCCAGCAGCGTAGCTATCCAGGGCAATTCACCCCTCCACTTT. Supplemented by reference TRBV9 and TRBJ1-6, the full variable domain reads DSGVTQTPKHLITATGQRVTLRCSPRSGDLSVYWYQQSLDQGLQFLIQYYNGEERAKGNILERFSAQQFPDLHSELNLSSLELGDSALYFCASSVAIQGNSPLHFGNGTRLTVT.

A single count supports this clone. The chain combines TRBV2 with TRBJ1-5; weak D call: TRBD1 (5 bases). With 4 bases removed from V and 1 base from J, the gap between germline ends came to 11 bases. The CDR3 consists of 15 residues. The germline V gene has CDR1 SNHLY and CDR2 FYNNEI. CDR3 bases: TGTGCCAGCAGTGTGGATGGGGCAAGCAATCAGCCCCAGCATTTT. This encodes CASSVDGASNQPQHF.

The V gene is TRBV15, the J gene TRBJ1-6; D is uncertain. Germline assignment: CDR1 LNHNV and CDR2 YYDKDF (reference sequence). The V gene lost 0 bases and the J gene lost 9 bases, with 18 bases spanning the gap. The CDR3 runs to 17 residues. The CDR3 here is CATSREPLRGPISPLHF. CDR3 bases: TGTGCCACCAGCAGAGAGCCTCTCCGAGGCCCAATTTCACCCCTCCACTTT.

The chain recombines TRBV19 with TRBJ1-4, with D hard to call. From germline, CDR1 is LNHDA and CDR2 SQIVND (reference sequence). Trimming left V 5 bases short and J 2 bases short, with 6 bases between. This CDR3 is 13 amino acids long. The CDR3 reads CASSPITNEKLFF. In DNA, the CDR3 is TGTGCCAGTAGTCCCATCACTAATGAAAAACTGTTTTTT.

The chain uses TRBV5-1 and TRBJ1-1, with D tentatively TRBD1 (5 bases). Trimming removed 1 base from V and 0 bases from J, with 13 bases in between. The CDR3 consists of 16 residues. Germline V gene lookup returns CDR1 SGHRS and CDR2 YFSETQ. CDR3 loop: CASSLSGGVMNTEAFF. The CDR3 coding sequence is TGCGCCAGCAGCTTGTCCGGGGGGGTTATGAACACTGAAGCTTTCTTT.

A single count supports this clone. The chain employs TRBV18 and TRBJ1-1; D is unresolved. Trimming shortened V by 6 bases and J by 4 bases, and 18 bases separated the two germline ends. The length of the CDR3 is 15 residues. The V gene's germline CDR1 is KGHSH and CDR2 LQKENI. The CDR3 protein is CASSPTQSSLTEAFF. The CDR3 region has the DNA TGTGCCAGCTCGCCCACACAATCAAGTCTCACTGAAGCTTTCTTT.

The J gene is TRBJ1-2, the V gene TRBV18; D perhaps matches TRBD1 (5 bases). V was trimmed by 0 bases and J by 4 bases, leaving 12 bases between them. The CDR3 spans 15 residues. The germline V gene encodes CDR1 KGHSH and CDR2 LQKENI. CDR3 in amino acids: CASSPPGAPGYGYTF. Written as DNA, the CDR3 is TGTGCCAGCTCACCACCAGGGGCGCCGGGCTATGGCTACACCTTC.

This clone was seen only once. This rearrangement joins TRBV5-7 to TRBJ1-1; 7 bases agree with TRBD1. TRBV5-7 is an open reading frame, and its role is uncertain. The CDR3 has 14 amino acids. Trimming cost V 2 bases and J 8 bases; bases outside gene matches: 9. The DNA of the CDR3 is TGTGCCAGCAGCTTAAGACAGGGCTTAGGCGAAGCTTTCTTT. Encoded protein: CASSLRQGLGEAFF.

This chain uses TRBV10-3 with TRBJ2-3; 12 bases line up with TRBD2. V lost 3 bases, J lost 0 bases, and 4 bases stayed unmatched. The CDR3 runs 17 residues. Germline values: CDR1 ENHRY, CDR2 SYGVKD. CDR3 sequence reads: CAISDSGLAGSTDTQYF. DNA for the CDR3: TGTGCCATCAGTGATTCCGGACTAGCGGGGAGCACAGATACGCAGTATTTT.

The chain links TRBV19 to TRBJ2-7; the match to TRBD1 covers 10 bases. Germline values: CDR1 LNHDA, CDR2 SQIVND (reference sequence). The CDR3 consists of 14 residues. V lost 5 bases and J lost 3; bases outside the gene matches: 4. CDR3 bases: TGTGCCAGTAGTTCCGGGACAGGGGACTACGAGCAGTACTTC. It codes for CASSSGTGDYEQYF.

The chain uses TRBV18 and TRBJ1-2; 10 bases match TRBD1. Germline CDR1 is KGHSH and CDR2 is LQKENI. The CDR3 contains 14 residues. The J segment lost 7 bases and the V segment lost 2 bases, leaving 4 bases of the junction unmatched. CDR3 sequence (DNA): TGTGCCAGCTCACCAGCCGGGACAGGGGTTGGCTACACCTTC. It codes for CASSPAGTGVGYTF.

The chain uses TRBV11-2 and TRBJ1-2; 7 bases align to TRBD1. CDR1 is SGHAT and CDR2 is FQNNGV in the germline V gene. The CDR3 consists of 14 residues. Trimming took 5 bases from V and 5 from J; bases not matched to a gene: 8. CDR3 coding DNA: TGTGCCAGCAGCCCCCGAGGGGGCTTATATGGCTACACCTTC. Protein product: CASSPRGGLYGYTF.